This TCR beta chain was documented in a study of shared clonotypes between healthy human individuals. V lost 6 bases and J lost 5, with 19 bases in between. The CDR3 is 16 amino acids. CDR1 MNHEY and CDR2 SMNVEV come from the germline V gene (reference sequence). Clones were read by immunoSEQ multiplex PCR, and TCRdb kept only the in-frame ones, dropping some. This sample has 550,000 to 800,000 clones, with around 90% found just once. Input material: memory CD8+ T cells from PBMCs. The subset was: CD45RO+ cells pooled with CCR7-negative TemRA cells. The TCR originated in a man aged 18 to 29 in good health. Some clones in this sample may be carry-over from other donors' samples. The chain combines TRBV27 with TRBJ1-4; perhaps TRBD1 as D (5 bases). The CDR3 region is CASSWGGEGLNEKLFF. DNA of the CDR3: TGTGCCAGCAGCTGGGGGGGGGAGGGCCTCAATGAAAAACTGTTTTTT.